A selection of T cell receptor beta chains follows, all from one sample in a study of blood T cell repertoires in COVID-19. Some clones are missing from TCRdb's copy, which holds only in-frame ones; the method was immunoSEQ multiplex PCR. The sample yields a few hundred thousand clones, about 81% seen once. Input material: peripheral blood. The receptor set was obtained from a woman aged 70-85 years with COVID-19, enrolled during active disease. Each CDR3 is given with its conserved first and last residue.

v_gene: TRBV19
len: 13
j_gene: TRBJ2-7
CDR3aa: CASKERGTYEQYF

v_gene: TRBV28
len: 17
j_gene: TRBJ1-3
CDR3aa: CASSLSSLGSSGNTIYF

v_gene: TRBV19
len: 14
j_gene: TRBJ1-3
CDR3aa: CASSDRLPGNTIYF

v_gene: TRBV5-7
len: 14
j_gene: TRBJ1-5
CDR3aa: CASSIGQINQPQHF

v_gene: TRBV11-2
len: 14
j_gene: TRBJ2-7
CDR3aa: CASSLDSQGRVQYF

v_gene: TRBV28
len: 13
j_gene: TRBJ2-7
CDR3aa: CASSPGSPYEQYF

v_gene: TRBV19
len: 17
j_gene: TRBJ1-6
CDR3aa: CASSISSTGSYNSPLHF

v_gene: TRBV27
len: 15
j_gene: TRBJ1-6
CDR3aa: CASRSSSSYNSPLHF

v_gene: TRBV4-3
len: 16
j_gene: TRBJ2-7
CDR3aa: CASSQDLAGGQDEQYF

v_gene: TRBV18
len: 14
j_gene: TRBJ1-5
CDR3aa: CASSPDRSEQPQHF

v_gene: TRBV27
len: 13
j_gene: TRBJ2-5
CDR3aa: CASRPDREETQYF

v_gene: TRBV5-1
len: 13
j_gene: TRBJ2-5
CDR3aa: CASSLSRWETQYF

v_gene: TRBV6-1
len: 16
j_gene: TRBJ2-3
CDR3aa: CASRELAGGSTDTQYF

v_gene: TRBV28
len: 17
j_gene: TRBJ2-4
CDR3aa: CASSSGTSGIAKNIQYF

v_gene: TRBV27
len: 14
j_gene: TRBJ2-2
CDR3aa: CASSLGLSTGELFF

v_gene: TRBV24-1
len: 14
j_gene: TRBJ2-1
CDR3aa: CATSDLPSGRGQFF

v_gene: TRBV5-1
len: 16
j_gene: TRBJ2-5
CDR3aa: CASYFVPDRGSETQYF

v_gene: TRBV7-9
len: 16
j_gene: TRBJ2-3
CDR3aa: CASSLGSGGATDTQYF

v_gene: TRBV19
len: 14
j_gene: TRBJ1-2
CDR3aa: CAYAGRARNYGYTF

v_gene: TRBV11-3
len: 16
j_gene: TRBJ2-7
CDR3aa: CASSCLRDRGFHEQYF

v_gene: TRBV28
len: 16
j_gene: TRBJ2-7
CDR3aa: CASSYLLGQEGDEQYF

v_gene: TRBV5-1
len: 15
j_gene: TRBJ2-1
CDR3aa: CASMPSGGRYNEQFF

v_gene: TRBV3-1/TRBV3-2
len: 17
j_gene: TRBJ1-6
CDR3aa: CASSQGGGLTYNSPLHF

v_gene: TRBV9
len: 15
j_gene: TRBJ1-6
CDR3aa: CASSVGGARGSPLHF

v_gene: TRBV19
len: 13
j_gene: TRBJ1-5
CDR3aa: CASSIAGNQPQHF

v_gene: TRBV7-9
len: 15
j_gene: TRBJ2-7
CDR3aa: CASSLGQGKAYEQYF

v_gene: TRBV5-4
len: 19
j_gene: TRBJ2-7
CDR3aa: CASSPRPLSEILLPYEQYF

v_gene: TRBV9
len: 16
j_gene: TRBJ2-2
CDR3aa: CASSTPRTGGTGELFF

v_gene: TRBV27
len: 14
j_gene: TRBJ1-2
CDR3aa: CASSPHREGYGYTF

v_gene: TRBV6-6
len: 13
j_gene: TRBJ1-2
CDR3aa: CASSVDTNYGYTF

v_gene: TRBV7-9
len: 15
j_gene: TRBJ1-5
CDR3aa: CASSLGAGGYQPQHF

v_gene: TRBV28
len: 16
j_gene: TRBJ1-5
CDR3aa: CASRSPFSGGNQPQHF

v_gene: TRBV6-6
len: 14
j_gene: TRBJ2-1
CDR3aa: CASSSSGRRGEQFF

v_gene: TRBV20-1
len: 13
j_gene: TRBJ2-5
CDR3aa: CSASSGAGETQYF

v_gene: TRBV7-9
len: 14
j_gene: TRBJ1-2
CDR3aa: CASSRQGIGYGYTF

v_gene: TRBV18
len: 15
j_gene: TRBJ2-5
CDR3aa: CASSPLRDSQETQYF

v_gene: TRBV21-1
len: 16
j_gene: TRBJ2-3
CDR3aa: CASSKARDRNTDTQYF

v_gene: TRBV6-2/TRBV6-3
len: 15
j_gene: TRBJ2-2
CDR3aa: CASSRTFQGSGELFF

v_gene: TRBV27
len: 14
j_gene: TRBJ1-5
CDR3aa: CASSPQGSNQPQHF

v_gene: TRBV19
len: 14
j_gene: TRBJ1-1
CDR3aa: CASRDRGVVTEAFF

v_gene: TRBV3-1/TRBV3-2
len: 13
j_gene: TRBJ1-1
CDR3aa: CASSPEWYTEAFF

v_gene: TRBV2
len: 15
j_gene: TRBJ2-1
CDR3aa: CASSVEGRTGNEQFF

v_gene: TRBV24-1
len: 14
j_gene: TRBJ2-1
CDR3aa: CATTGTSGSSEQFF

v_gene: TRBV9
len: 19
j_gene: TRBJ2-1
CDR3aa: CASSARLAVWGNSYNEQFF

v_gene: TRBV7-2
len: 13
j_gene: TRBJ1-1
CDR3aa: CASSLGSGVEAFF

v_gene: TRBV7-2
len: 15
j_gene: TRBJ2-7
CDR3aa: CASSLRTGLTYEQYF

v_gene: TRBV5-1
len: 16
j_gene: TRBJ2-2
CDR3aa: CASSPYPGVGTGELFF

v_gene: TRBV7-2
len: 15
j_gene: TRBJ1-2
CDR3aa: CASSLGTGSGYGYTF

v_gene: TRBV6-6
len: 14
j_gene: TRBJ2-7
CDR3aa: CASSPRGSAYEQYF

v_gene: TRBV9
len: 15
j_gene: TRBJ1-1
CDR3aa: CASSVALQGKSEAFF

v_gene: TRBV6-4
len: 18
j_gene: TRBJ1-1
CDR3aa: CASSGGWLRGQGDTEAFF

v_gene: TRBV27
len: 18
j_gene: TRBJ1-6
CDR3aa: CASSLRGSRGNYNSPLHF

v_gene: TRBV7-3
len: 13
j_gene: TRBJ1-1
CDR3aa: CASSVQGDTEAFF

v_gene: TRBV7-2
len: 14
j_gene: TRBJ2-3
CDR3aa: CASSLALATDTQYF

v_gene: TRBV4-1
len: 15
j_gene: TRBJ2-5
CDR3aa: CASSPSGSRQETQYF

v_gene: TRBV19
len: 15
j_gene: TRBJ2-2
CDR3aa: CASKDRGLDTGELFF